The rows below give T cell receptor beta chains drawn from one sample of a study of blood T cell repertoires in COVID-19. Assay used: immunoSEQ multiplex PCR; TCRdb lists only in-frame clones, some missing. Of some 270,000 clones in the sample, approximately 85% were seen once. The sequencing sample was made of peripheral blood. The origin of the receptors is a human donor with COVID-19, enrolled during active disease. The donor label of this sample is uncertain. The CDR3 runs from the conserved cysteine through the conserved F or W. Each record gives: J gene, V gene, clone size, D gene, CDR3 DNA, CDR3 protein. A D gene is named only where the DNA matches it firmly. Size is omitted from some rows. Given values are once, few, many or a class for expanded clones.

TRBJ2-2 | TRBV9 | - | TRBD2 | TGTGCCAGCAGCCCCTCGGGAGCGGGAGCCGGGGAGCTGTTTTTT | CASSPSGAGAGELFF
TRBJ1-4 | TRBV4-1 | few | - | TGCGCCAGCAGACCAAGTAACCCACCGGGGGAAAAACTGTTTTTT | CASRPSNPPGEKLFF
TRBJ1-2 | TRBV28 | - | TRBD1 | TGTGCCAGCAGTTTCGGGGGAACAGGGGGCGCGGCAGATGGCTACACCTTC | CASSFGGTGGAADGYTF
TRBJ1-2 | TRBV27 | - | - | TGTGCCAGCGGGGCCACGGCTGGCTACACCTTC | CASGATAGYTF
TRBJ2-5 | TRBV7-2 | few | TRBD1 | TGTGCCAGCAGCTCGGACAGGGGGTATCAAGAGACCCAGTACTTC | CASSSDRGYQETQYF
TRBJ1-2 | TRBV27 | - | - | TGTGCCAGCAGTTCCCTGGACAGCACTAACTATGGCTACACCTTC | CASSSLDSTNYGYTF
TRBJ2-7 | TRBV5-1 | - | TRBD1 | TGCGCCAGCAGCTTGGAACTCTTGGGACAGGGCGTCTACGAGCAGTACTTC | CASSLELLGQGVYEQYF
TRBJ1-2 | TRBV28 | - | - | TGTGCCAGCAGTTCCCCTCAGGGGTATGGCTACACCTTC | CASSSPQGYGYTF
TRBJ1-5 | TRBV5-1 | once | - | TGCGCCAGCAGCTTGGGTGGTGGGAGGGATCAGCCCCAGCATTTT | CASSLGGGRDQPQHF
TRBJ1-2 | TRBV27 | - | TRBD1 | TGTGCCAGCAGTTTAAACAAGGACAGGGTTTGGGACTACACCTTC | CASSLNKDRVWDYTF
TRBJ1-2 | TRBV30 | - | TRBD1 | TGTGCCTGGAGTCCCGGGACAGCGAACTATGGCTACACCTTC | CAWSPGTANYGYTF
TRBJ1-5 | TRBV19 | - | - | TGTGCCAGTAGTATAGTGGCGGGGTTGGTTCAGCCCCAGCATTTT | CASSIVAGLVQPQHF
TRBJ1-1 | TRBV7-2 | - | - | TGTGCCAGCAGCTTACATCCAGGGGTGGTCACTGAAGCTTTCTTT | CASSLHPGVVTEAFF
TRBJ1-2 | TRBV6-2/TRBV6-3 | few | - | TGTGCCAGCAGTTACTTGGACACCCCCGGAGGGAGCTACACCTTC | CASSYLDTPGGSYTF
TRBJ1-5 | TRBV18 | - | TRBD1 | TGTGCCAGCTCCTCCTTAGGGACAGGGGGTAATCAGCCCCAGCATTTT | CASSSLGTGGNQPQHF
TRBJ2-2 | TRBV6-4 | - | TRBD1 | TGTGCCAGCAGGACAGGGAGAACCGGGGAGCTGTTTTTT | CASRTGRTGELFF
TRBJ2-1 | TRBV4-3 | - | - | TGCGCCAGCAGCCAAGTTACAGGGTCCTACAATGAGCAGTTCTTC | CASSQVTGSYNEQFF
TRBJ2-5 | TRBV6-5 | - | - | TGTGCCAGCAGGACTCCTACAGGCGAGGAGACCCAGTACTTC | CASRTPTGEETQYF
TRBJ2-7 | TRBV6-5 | - | TRBD2 | TGTGCCAGCAGTTACTCGCCCCTAGCGGGGATCGACGAGCAGTACTTC | CASSYSPLAGIDEQYF
TRBJ1-1 | TRBV10-2 | - | - | TGCGCCAGCAGTGAGTCTGGGCCAGGTGAAGCTTTCTTT | CASSESGPGEAFF
TRBJ1-2 | TRBV29-1 | - | TRBD1 | TGCAGCGTTACTGACAGGGAAAAACCTAACTATGGCTACACCTTC | CSVTDREKPNYGYTF
TRBJ1-3 | TRBV3-1/TRBV3-2 | - | - | TGTGCCAGCTCCGAGAACGCGGACACCATATATTTT | CASSENADTIYF
TRBJ1-6 | TRBV19 | - | - | TGTGCCAGTAGTATATCACAGGTTTTGAATTCACCCCTCCACTTT | CASSISQVLNSPLHF
TRBJ2-3 | TRBV19 | - | - | TGTGCCAGTAGTCTTCGCGGCGAAGATACGCAGTATTTT | CASSLRGEDTQYF
TRBJ1-4 | TRBV11-2 | - | - | TGTGCCAGCAGCTCAGAGTTTAGAGGTGAAAAACTGTTTTTT | CASSSEFRGEKLFF
TRBJ2-3 | TRBV6-5 | - | - | TGTGCCAGCAGCCTGAGGAGCACAGATACGCAGTATTTT | CASSLRSTDTQYF
TRBJ1-6 | TRBV3-1/TRBV3-2 | - | TRBD1 | TGTGCCAGCAGCCAACCAGGGGGAGGAGATTCACCCCTCCACTTT | CASSQPGGGDSPLHF
TRBJ2-5 | TRBV7-2 | - | TRBD2 | TGTGCCAGCAGCCCCACTAGCGGGAGGGGTGAGACCCAGTACTTC | CASSPTSGRGETQYF
TRBJ1-5 | TRBV9 | - | - | TGTGCCAGCAGCGTAACAGGGTTTCAGCCCCAGCATTTT | CASSVTGFQPQHF
TRBJ2-2 | TRBV9 | - | - | TGTGCCAGCAGCGACTTTAGCGGTTACACCGGGGAGCTGTTTTTT | CASSDFSGYTGELFF
TRBJ2-5 | TRBV5-1 | - | TRBD2 | TGCGCCAGCAGCTTGGTGAGCGGGAGGGAGGAGACCCAGTACTTC | CASSLVSGREETQYF
TRBJ1-1 | TRBV12-3/TRBV12-4 | - | - | TGTGCCAGCAGTTTGACAGCCGACACTGAAGCTTTCTTT | CASSLTADTEAFF
TRBJ1-3 | TRBV9 | - | TRBD1 | TGTGCCAGCAGCGTCTCGACAGGGGATGGAAACACCATATATTTT | CASSVSTGDGNTIYF
TRBJ1-1 | TRBV9 | - | TRBD1 | TGTGCCAGCAGCTTTGGGACAGGGGGAGACACTGAAGCTTTCTTT | CASSFGTGGDTEAFF
TRBJ2-7 | TRBV20-1 | - | - | TGCAGTGCTAGTTCAGGCGGCAGGCCGACTCTTGACAGCTCCTACGAGCAGTACTTC | CSASSGGRPTLDSSYEQYF
TRBJ1-6 | TRBV9 | - | - | TGTGCCAGCAGCGCAACCACGGAGGTCGGTTCACCCCTCCACTTT | CASSATTEVGSPLHF
TRBJ1-6 | TRBV10-3 | - | - | TGTGCCATCAGTGAGTCGTTTGGGGGCCAAAATTCACCCCTCCACTTT | CAISESFGGQNSPLHF
TRBJ2-1 | TRBV29-1 | - | TRBD2 | TGCAGCGTTGAGGGGACTAGCGGGAGTGTAACCTACAATGAGCAGTTCTTC | CSVEGTSGSVTYNEQFF
TRBJ2-7 | TRBV18 | - | TRBD1 | TGTGCCAGCTCACCCCGGGACAGGGACTCCTACGAGCAGTACTTC | CASSPRDRDSYEQYF
TRBJ2-1 | TRBV6-6 | few | - | TGTGCCAGCAGTTACTCGCCGGGTTACAATGAGCAGTTCTTC | CASSYSPGYNEQFF
TRBJ1-1 | TRBV19 | - | - | TGTGCCAGTAGTATAGGCGGGATGAACACTGAAGCTTTCTTT | CASSIGGMNTEAFF
TRBJ2-3 | TRBV28 | - | TRBD2 | TGTGCCAGCAGTCCCCCTCTAGCGGGGGGCGATACGCAGTATTTT | CASSPPLAGGDTQYF
TRBJ2-3 | TRBV7-9 | - | TRBD2 | TGTGCCAGCAGCTCCCGGACTAGCGGGAAGACAGATACGCAGTATTTT | CASSSRTSGKTDTQYF
TRBJ2-7 | TRBV5-1 | - | TRBD1 | TGCGCCAGCAGCTCCCCCGCCGGGACAGGGTTTGTCTACGAGCAGTACTTC | CASSSPAGTGFVYEQYF
TRBJ2-3 | TRBV2 | - | TRBD2 | TGTGCCAGCAGGCTCCGGGGGGTTGCCGGCACAGATACGCAGTATTTT | CASRLRGVAGTDTQYF
TRBJ2-7 | TRBV18 | - | TRBD1 | TGTGCCAGCTCACCACCTACAGGGGTGGACGAGCAGTACTTC | CASSPPTGVDEQYF
TRBJ2-5 | TRBV28 | - | - | TGTGCCAGCAGTTTCCCCCGGGAGACCCAGTACTTC | CASSFPRETQYF
TRBJ1-2 | TRBV6-6 | - | - | TGTGCCAGCAGCCTGGCCAGGAACTATGGCTACACCTTC | CASSLARNYGYTF
TRBJ2-7 | TRBV27 | - | TRBD2 | TGTGCCAGCAGCTATGGGATAGCGGGAGGGCGGTACGAGCAGTACTTC | CASSYGIAGGRYEQYF
TRBJ2-7 | TRBV3-1/TRBV3-2 | few | - | TGTGCCAGCAGCCAAGGTCTGGTCAGCTCCTACGAGCAGTACTTC | CASSQGLVSSYEQYF
TRBJ1-1 | TRBV5-5 | once | - | TGTGCCAGCAGCTTGACAGTCTACACTGAAGCTTTCTTT | CASSLTVYTEAFF